One and the same sample provided the 24 T cell receptor beta chains below, sequenced in a study of OX40 agonist ivuxolimab in advanced cancers. The table came from immunoSEQ multiplex PCR; TCRdb's copy has only in-frame clones and leaves some out. The table lists about 34,000 clones, more than 70% of them singletons, with approximately 9.1% in the top ten. The specimen comprised CD4+ or CD8+ T cells sorted from blood, sampled in a trial of the OX40 agonist ivuxolimab. The receptors were sampled from an adult with an advanced solid tumor such as melanoma, head and neck, liver or kidney cancer.

The chain carries TRBV25-1 and TRBJ1-2; TRBD1 matches at 9 bases. J was trimmed by 7 bases and V by 5 bases; bases with no gene match: 8. The CDR3 loop spans 14 amino acids. CDR1 and CDR2 (germline): MGHDK, SYGVNS. CDR3 DNA sequence: TGTGCCAGCAGTAAAACCGGACAGGGGTTTGGCTACACCTTC. It is translated as CASSKTGQGFGYTF.

V gene TRBV21-1 combines with J gene TRBJ1-5. TRBV21-1 is given as a pseudogene. The CDR3 covers 15 residues. The CDR3 protein is CASREDGPWGQPQHF. The CDR3 region has the DNA TGTGCCAGCAGGGAGGACGGCCCTTGGGGCCAGCCCCAGCATTTT.

The CDR3 region is CASSDGGGLASGMLNEQFF. DNA of the CDR3: TGTGCCAGCAGTGACGGGGGGGGCCTGGCTAGCGGGATGCTCAATGAGCAGTTCTTC. This chain links TRBV6-4 with TRBJ2-1; 9 bases are a match to TRBD2. Germline CDR1 and CDR2: MRHNA and SNTAGT. The ends lost 2 bases at V and 6 bases at J; junction bases unmatched: 17. This CDR3 comprises 19 residues.

For the CDR3, the DNA is TGTGCCAGCAGCCAAGTAGCGTCTTCCTACAATGAGCAGTTCTTC. Translating it yields CASSQVASSYNEQFF. The rearrangement links TRBV4-2 to TRBJ2-1, with D maybe TRBD2 (5 bases). The CDR3 extends over 15 amino acids. V gave up 1 base and J gave up 1 base, with 8 bases separating them. Germline V gene sequence: CDR1 LGHNA, CDR2 YNFKEQ.

The rearrangement joins TRBV7-6 to TRBJ2-2; a possible D gene is TRBD2 (5 bases). Deletions cut 1 base from V and 6 bases from J, with 15 bases between. Germline-derived CDR1 and CDR2 are SGHVS and FNYEAQ. The CDR3 contains 16 residues. CDR3 coding DNA: TGTGCCAGCAGCTTAGGGTCGTCGGGAAGAGCCGGGGAGCTGTTTTTT. This encodes CASSLGSSGRAGELFF.

This sequence joins TRBV28 and TRBJ2-3, with TRBD2 identical over 7 bases. The ends lost 5 bases at V and 6 bases at J; junction bases unmatched: 11. The CDR3 extends over 15 amino acids. CDR1 MDHEN and CDR2 SYDVKM come from the germline V gene. The CDR3 is CASSRTSAGVDTQYF. CDR3 bases: TGTGCCAGCAGTAGAACTAGCGCAGGAGTGGATACGCAGTATTTT. Variable domain in full (rest from reference TRBV28 and TRBJ2-3): DVKVTQSSRYLVKRTGEKVFLECVQDMDHENMFWYRQDPGLGLRLIYFSYDVKMKEKGDIPEGYSVSREKKERFSLILESASTNQTSMYLCASSRTSAGVDTQYFGPGTRLTVL.

This clone was recorded only once. The V and J genes are TRBV7-8 and TRBJ1-2; D is perhaps TRBD1 (5 bases). Trimming removed 1 base from V and 10 bases from J, with 22 bases in between. This CDR3 has 16 residues. Germline V gives CDR1 SGHVS, CDR2 FQNEAQ. The CDR3 sequence: CASSLVRVPKEGDYTF. CDR3 DNA sequence: TGTGCCAGCAGCTTAGTCCGGGTCCCGAAAGAAGGGGACTACACCTTC.

V usage is TRBV6-1 and J usage is TRBJ1-5; D not certain. The CDR3 spans 17 residues. V was shortened by 2 bases and J by 5 bases, with 19 bases between the two germline ends. Per germline, CDR1 MNHNS and CDR2 SASEGT. The CDR3 sequence is CASSERSGGGWHQPQHF. The CDR3 DNA follows: TGTGCCAGCAGTGAAAGGAGTGGCGGTGGGTGGCATCAGCCCCAGCATTTT.

The genes are TRBV5-4 and TRBJ2-7; 8 bases map to TRBD2. The length of the CDR3 is 15 residues. Germline loops: CDR1 SGHNT, CDR2 YYREEE (reference sequence). The V gene end was trimmed by 1 base and the J gene end by 2 bases; junction bases not matched to a gene: 5. CDR3 sequence reads: CASSLNAGGPYEQYF. The CDR3 region has the DNA TGTGCCAGCAGCTTGAATGCGGGGGGCCCCTACGAGCAGTACTTC.

The gene calls are TRBV7-2 and TRBJ2-7; either TRBD1 or TRBD2 may fit D (5 bases each). The CDR3 contains 15 residues. Trimming shortened V by 5 bases and J by 0 bases, and 14 bases separated the two germline ends. CDR1 is SGHTA and CDR2 is FQGNSA in the germline V gene. The CDR3 bases are TGTGCCAGCAGCCATCGGACGGGGCGCTCCTACGAGCAGTACTTC. Encoded protein: CASSHRTGRSYEQYF.

DNA of the CDR3: TGTGCCAGCAGTTACTGGGAGGCGACTGAAGCTTTCTTT. Translated: CASSYWEATEAFF. This sequence joins TRBV6-5 and TRBJ1-1, with D unclear. This CDR3 has 13 residues. CDR1 and CDR2 from the germline V gene are MNHEY and SVGAGI. Trimming cost V 1 base and J 5 bases, with 8 bases left between them.

The rearrangement uses TRBV5-1 and TRBJ2-3, with 9 bases aligning to TRBD2. V was pared by 3 bases and J by 0 bases, with 5 bases of the junction left unmatched. The CDR3 consists of 16 residues. Germline V gene data show CDR1 as SGHRS and CDR2 as YFSETQ. The CDR3 region has the DNA TGCGCCAGCAGCTCCCTAACTAGCGGGAGCACAGATACGCAGTATTTT. It specifies CASSSLTSGSTDTQYF. The whole variable domain, remainder taken from reference TRBV5-1 and TRBJ2-3, is KAGVTQTPRYLIKTRGQQVTLSCSPISGHRSVSWYQQTPGQGLQFLFEYFSETQRNKGNFPGRFSGRQFSNSRSEMNVSTLELGDSALYLCASSSLTSGSTDTQYFGPGTRLTVL.

The chain carries TRBV30 and TRBJ2-4, with D possibly being TRBD2 (6 bases). With 0 bases removed from V and 3 bases from J, the gap between germline ends came to 12 bases. Germline CDR1 GTSNPN, CDR2 SVGIG (reference sequence). The CDR3 has 15 residues. This chain's CDR3 is CAWSVSSGGKNIQYF. The DNA of the CDR3 is TGTGCCTGGAGTGTTTCGTCCGGGGGCAAAAACATTCAGTACTTC.

This rearrangement joins TRBV19 to TRBJ1-1, with D tentatively TRBD1 (6 bases). Germline V gene data show CDR1 as LNHDA and CDR2 as SQIVND (reference sequence). The CDR3 covers 16 residues. V was clipped by 3 bases and J by 1 base, with 15 bases between them. The DNA for the CDR3 is TGTGCCAGTAGTATGTCCAGGGGATGGTGGAACACTGAAGCTTTCTTT. Its protein is CASSMSRGWWNTEAFF.

This clone was seen a few times. CDR3 in DNA: TGTGCCAGCAGTTACATCCCACGGGGGCGGGGCTTTGAGAGAGAGCTCTCCTACGAGCAGTACTTC. Amino acids: CASSYIPRGRGFERELSYEQYF. The rearrangement uses TRBV6-7 and TRBJ2-7; D possibly uses TRBD1 or TRBD2 (6 bases each). TRBV6-7 is classed as an ORF, of uncertain function. V was clipped by 2 bases and J by 0 bases, with 32 bases between them. The CDR3 consists of 22 residues.

The V gene is TRBV18, the J gene TRBJ1-5; D might be TRBD1 (5 bases). CDR3 length equals 13 residues. CDR1 and CDR2 from the germline V gene are KGHSH and LQKENI. Trimming left V 5 bases short and J 5 bases short, with 10 bases between. The CDR3 sequence: CASSGDSDQPQHF. The CDR3 region has the DNA TGTGCCAGCTCAGGAGACAGCGATCAGCCCCAGCATTTT.

The rearrangement joins TRBV7-2 to TRBJ2-1; D possibly matches TRBD1 or TRBD2 (6 bases each). Germline assignment: CDR1 SGHTA and CDR2 FQGNSA. The V end was cut by 1 base, the J end by 3 bases, with 10 bases between. The length of the CDR3 is 15 residues. The CDR3 loop is CASSLEGGGYNEQFF. CDR3 nucleotides: TGTGCCAGCAGCTTAGAAGGGGGAGGCTACAATGAGCAGTTCTTC.

The chain links TRBV5-1 to TRBJ2-5; tentative D call: TRBD2 (5 bases). The CDR3 has 15 residues. Germline V CDR1 and CDR2: SGHRS, YFSETQ. Deletions cut 0 bases from V and 3 bases from J, with 12 bases between. The CDR3 DNA reads as TGCGCCAGCAGCTTGGCCCCAGCGGTAGAAGAGACCCAGTACTTC. Its protein product is CASSLAPAVEETQYF.

J is TRBJ1-4 and V is TRBV6-1, with a possible D match to TRBD1 (5 bases). Germline values: CDR1 MNHNS, CDR2 SASEGT. The V gene lost 7 bases and the J gene lost 5 bases, with 14 bases spanning the gap. The CDR3 loop spans 14 amino acids. CDR3 sequence: CASNIGTGNEKLFF. Written as DNA, the CDR3 is TGTGCCAGCAATATAGGGACGGGGAATGAAAAACTGTTTTTT.

The J gene is TRBJ2-7, the V gene TRBV6-6, with D tentatively TRBD1 (6 bases). The CDR3 spans 15 residues. V lost 6 bases and J 2 bases, leaving 17 bases between the germline ends. Germline lookup yields CDR1 MNHNY and CDR2 SVGAGI (reference sequence). CDR3 coding DNA: TGTGCCAGCAGCACTCCCGGGACACCCACCTACGAGCAGTACTTC. Translated: CASSTPGTPTYEQYF.

This chain links TRBV7-2 with TRBJ2-3, with D uncertain. CDR1 is SGHTA, CDR2 FQGNSA, per germline. This CDR3 region has 12 residues. Trimming stripped 5 bases from V and 8 bases from J, with 11 bases between. For the CDR3, the DNA is TGTGCCAGCAGCCCCCTGAGTGGTACGCAGTATTTT. Its translation: CASSPLSGTQYF.

The genes are TRBV5-1 and TRBJ2-7; D might be TRBD1 (6 bases). Trimming removed 6 bases at V and 2 bases at J, with 15 bases between. The CDR3 sequence is 14 residues long. Per germline, CDR1 SGHRS and CDR2 YFSETQ. CDR3 region: CASTWTADTYEQYF. The DNA of the CDR3 is TGCGCCAGCACCTGGACAGCCGACACCTACGAGCAGTACTTC.

This chain uses TRBV2 with TRBJ1-6, with D uncertain. CDR1 is SNHLY, CDR2 FYNNEI, per germline. Between the trimmed V and J ends, which lost 6 bases and 0 bases, there was a span of 9 bases. The CDR3 extends over 15 amino acids. The CDR3: CASRRESSYNSPLHF. CDR3 nucleotides: TGTGCCAGCAGAAGGGAGAGCTCCTATAATTCACCCCTCCACTTT.

This chain connects TRBV30 to TRBJ1-1, with D maybe TRBD1 (6 bases). The CDR3 is made up of 12 amino acids. Trimming stripped 2 bases from V and 7 bases from J, with 11 bases between. Germline values: CDR1 GTSNPN, CDR2 SVGIG (reference sequence). DNA of the CDR3: TGTGCCTGGAGTCGAGGGGGGCTTGAAGCTTTCTTT. Its protein product is CAWSRGGLEAFF.